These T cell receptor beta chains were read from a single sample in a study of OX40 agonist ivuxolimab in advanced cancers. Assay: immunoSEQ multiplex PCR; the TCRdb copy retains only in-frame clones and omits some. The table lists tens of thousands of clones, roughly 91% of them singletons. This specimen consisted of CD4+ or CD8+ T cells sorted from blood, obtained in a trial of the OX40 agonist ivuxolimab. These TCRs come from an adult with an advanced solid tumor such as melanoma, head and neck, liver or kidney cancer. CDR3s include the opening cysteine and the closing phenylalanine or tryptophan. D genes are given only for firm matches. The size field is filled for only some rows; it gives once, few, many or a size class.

CDR3aa: CATSQGNTEAFF
CDR3nt: TGTGCCACCTCGCAGGGAAACACTGAAGCTTTCTTT
j_gene: TRBJ1-1
d_gene: .
v_gene: TRBV5-4
abundance: .

CDR3aa: CASSPRLAGELGELFF
CDR3nt: TGTGCCAGCAGCCCGCGACTAGCGGGAGAGCTCGGGGAGCTGTTTTTT
j_gene: TRBJ2-2
d_gene: TRBD2
v_gene: TRBV7-9
abundance: .

CDR3aa: CASSQEVVGTEAFF
CDR3nt: TGTGCCAGCAGCCAAGAGGTCGTGGGGACTGAAGCTTTCTTT
j_gene: TRBJ1-1
d_gene: .
v_gene: TRBV4-2
abundance: .

CDR3aa: CASSEKREGGEQFF
CDR3nt: TGTGCCAGCAGTGAGAAGCGGGAGGGAGGTGAGCAGTTCTTC
j_gene: TRBJ2-1
d_gene: TRBD2
v_gene: TRBV2
abundance: .

CDR3aa: CASSLGDQTYTYEQYF
CDR3nt: TGTGCCAGCAGCTTAGGGGACCAAACATATACCTACGAGCAGTACTTC
j_gene: TRBJ2-7
d_gene: .
v_gene: TRBV7-2
abundance: .

CDR3aa: CASSSWTGGEETQYF
CDR3nt: TGTGCCAGCAGCTCATGGACAGGGGGAGAAGAGACCCAGTACTTC
j_gene: TRBJ2-5
d_gene: TRBD1
v_gene: TRBV5-5
abundance: .

CDR3aa: CASSSDRDGNTIYF
CDR3nt: TGTGCCAGCAGCTCCGACAGGGATGGAAACACCATATATTTT
j_gene: TRBJ1-3
d_gene: TRBD1
v_gene: TRBV7-9
abundance: .

CDR3aa: CASSPWTGGGGYEQYF
CDR3nt: TGTGCCAGCAGCCCGTGGACAGGGGGCGGGGGATACGAGCAGTACTTC
j_gene: TRBJ2-7
d_gene: TRBD1
v_gene: TRBV7-8
abundance: .

CDR3aa: CASSLTGIGTGNDEQFF
CDR3nt: TGTGCCAGCAGCTTAACGGGGATCGGGACAGGGAACGATGAGCAGTTCTTC
j_gene: TRBJ2-1
d_gene: TRBD1
v_gene: TRBV7-3
abundance: .

CDR3aa: CASSLGQGNTGELFF
CDR3nt: TGTGCCAGCAGCTTGGGACAGGGGAACACCGGGGAGCTGTTTTTT
j_gene: TRBJ2-2
d_gene: TRBD1
v_gene: TRBV11-2
abundance: once

CDR3aa: CASSPGTSGFYEQYF
CDR3nt: TGTGCCAGCAGCCCCGGGACTAGCGGGTTTTACGAGCAGTACTTC
j_gene: TRBJ2-7
d_gene: TRBD2
v_gene: TRBV6-6
abundance: .

CDR3aa: CASSLGLGYTF
CDR3nt: TGTGCCAGTAGTTTGGGACTCGGCTACACCTTC
j_gene: TRBJ1-2
d_gene: .
v_gene: TRBV19
abundance: few

CDR3aa: CASSITSAFF
CDR3nt: TGTGCCAGTAGTATCACGTCGGCGTTCTTC
j_gene: TRBJ2-1
d_gene: .
v_gene: TRBV19
abundance: .

CDR3aa: CASSQDPGSAYEQYF
CDR3nt: TGCGCCAGCAGCCAAGACCCGGGCTCCGCCTACGAGCAGTACTTC
j_gene: TRBJ2-7
d_gene: .
v_gene: TRBV5-4
abundance: .

CDR3aa: CASSPYLGNDYEQYF
CDR3nt: TGCGCCAGCAGTCCGTATTTAGGGAACGATTACGAGCAGTACTTC
j_gene: TRBJ2-7
d_gene: .
v_gene: TRBV10-2
abundance: .

CDR3aa: CASFGQGQTEAFF
CDR3nt: TGTGCCAGCTTCGGGCAGGGGCAAACTGAAGCTTTCTTT
j_gene: TRBJ1-1
d_gene: .
v_gene: TRBV27
abundance: few

CDR3aa: CASSVSRPTSYEQYF
CDR3nt: TGTGCCAGCAGTGTTTCCAGGCCGACCTCCTACGAGCAGTACTTC
j_gene: TRBJ2-7
d_gene: .
v_gene: TRBV2
abundance: .

CDR3aa: CASSQGTGTEMRGYTF
CDR3nt: TGCGCCAGCAGCCAAGGGACCGGGACGGAGATGAGAGGCTACACCTTC
j_gene: TRBJ1-2
d_gene: .
v_gene: TRBV4-1
abundance: .

CDR3aa: CASSLLAGITNEQFF
CDR3nt: TGTGCCAGCAGCTTACTAGCGGGCATAACCAATGAGCAGTTCTTC
j_gene: TRBJ2-1
d_gene: TRBD2
v_gene: TRBV7-9
abundance: .

CDR3aa: CASTPYGTTYPEAFF
CDR3nt: TGTGCCAGTACCCCCTATGGGACCACATATCCTGAAGCTTTCTTT
j_gene: TRBJ1-1
d_gene: .
v_gene: TRBV19
abundance: .

CDR3aa: CASSSRTIYF
CDR3nt: TGTGCCAGCAGTTCCCGGACCATATATTTT
j_gene: TRBJ1-3
d_gene: .
v_gene: TRBV28
abundance: .

CDR3aa: CSVEDLGGKRDEQFF
CDR3nt: TGCAGCGTTGAAGATCTGGGGGGTAAGCGGGATGAGCAGTTCTTC
j_gene: TRBJ2-1
d_gene: .
v_gene: TRBV29-1
abundance: .

CDR3aa: CASSQLNEQYF
CDR3nt: TGTGCCAGCAGCCAACTCAACGAGCAGTACTTC
j_gene: TRBJ2-7
d_gene: .
v_gene: TRBV4-2
abundance: .

CDR3aa: CASSRDRPYEQYF
CDR3nt: TGCGCCAGCAGCCGCGACAGGCCTTACGAGCAGTACTTC
j_gene: TRBJ2-7
d_gene: .
v_gene: TRBV10-2
abundance: .

CDR3aa: CASSVGQRGSGNTIYF
CDR3nt: TGTGCCAGCAGCGTAGGTCAAAGAGGCTCTGGAAACACCATATATTTT
j_gene: TRBJ1-3
d_gene: .
v_gene: TRBV9
abundance: .

CDR3aa: CASSPQDGRLYNEQFF
CDR3nt: TGTGCCAGCAGTCCCCAGGACGGCAGACTTTACAATGAGCAGTTCTTC
j_gene: TRBJ2-1
d_gene: .
v_gene: TRBV27
abundance: .

CDR3aa: CASSLTSGNPYEQYF
CDR3nt: TGTGCCAGCAGCCTTACTAGCGGGAACCCCTACGAGCAGTACTTC
j_gene: TRBJ2-7
d_gene: TRBD2
v_gene: TRBV2
abundance: .

CDR3aa: CATSSRDGSYEQYF
CDR3nt: TGTGCCACCAGCTCAAGGGACGGGTCCTACGAGCAGTACTTC
j_gene: TRBJ2-7
d_gene: .
v_gene: TRBV15
abundance: .

CDR3aa: CSARLGKPQHF
CDR3nt: TGCAGTGCTAGACTGGGAAAGCCCCAGCATTTT
j_gene: TRBJ1-5
d_gene: .
v_gene: TRBV20-1
abundance: .

CDR3aa: CASSLGGNPHNEQFF
CDR3nt: TGTGCCAGCAGCTTAGGCGGGAACCCCCACAATGAGCAGTTCTTC
j_gene: TRBJ2-1
d_gene: .
v_gene: TRBV7-8
abundance: .

CDR3aa: CASSSRTGGNEQFF
CDR3nt: TGTGCCAGCAGCTCTCGGACAGGGGGAAATGAGCAGTTCTTC
j_gene: TRBJ2-1
d_gene: TRBD1
v_gene: TRBV7-6
abundance: .

CDR3aa: CATSSSWDYQETQYF
CDR3nt: TGTGCCACCAGCAGTTCCTGGGACTACCAAGAGACCCAGTACTTC
j_gene: TRBJ2-5
d_gene: .
v_gene: TRBV15
abundance: .

CDR3aa: CAWSGTQLAASYNEQFF
CDR3nt: TGTGCCTGGAGTGGAACCCAACTAGCGGCCTCCTACAATGAGCAGTTCTTC
j_gene: TRBJ2-1
d_gene: TRBD2
v_gene: TRBV30
abundance: .

CDR3aa: CASSTRVGAASGNTIYF
CDR3nt: TGTGCCAGCAGCACTCGCGTCGGGGCCGCCTCTGGAAACACCATATATTTT
j_gene: TRBJ1-3
d_gene: .
v_gene: TRBV7-8
abundance: .

CDR3aa: CASSLVEQFF
CDR3nt: TGTGCCAGCAGTTTAGTTGAGCAGTTCTTC
j_gene: TRBJ2-1
d_gene: .
v_gene: TRBV28
abundance: .

CDR3aa: CASSLRGRADTEAFF
CDR3nt: TGTGCCAGCAGCTTGAGGGGCAGGGCGGACACTGAAGCTTTCTTT
j_gene: TRBJ1-1
d_gene: .
v_gene: TRBV5-8
abundance: once

CDR3aa: CASSSEDRVGQPQHF
CDR3nt: TGTGCCAGCAGTTCAGAAGACAGGGTAGGTCAGCCCCAGCATTTT
j_gene: TRBJ1-5
d_gene: TRBD1
v_gene: TRBV28
abundance: .

CDR3aa: CASSYWDGGYNEQFF
CDR3nt: TGTGCCAGCAGTTACTGGGACGGGGGCTACAATGAGCAGTTCTTC
j_gene: TRBJ2-1
d_gene: .
v_gene: TRBV6-5
abundance: .

CDR3aa: CSVEGVSSSYEQYF
CDR3nt: TGCAGCGTTGAAGGCGTCTCCTCCTCCTACGAGCAGTACTTC
j_gene: TRBJ2-7
d_gene: .
v_gene: TRBV29-1
abundance: .

CDR3aa: CASSLSGGAFWGYTF
CDR3nt: TGCGCCAGCAGCTTGTCTGGTGGGGCGTTTTGGGGCTACACCTTC
j_gene: TRBJ1-2
d_gene: .
v_gene: TRBV5-1
abundance: .

CDR3aa: CASSQPPGLAGSNTGELFF
CDR3nt: TGTGCCAGCAGCCAACCTCCCGGACTAGCGGGATCGAACACCGGGGAGCTGTTTTTT
j_gene: TRBJ2-2
d_gene: TRBD2
v_gene: TRBV4-2
abundance: .

CDR3aa: CASSRGTSGSSYNEQFF
CDR3nt: TGTGCTAGCAGCCGAGGGACTAGCGGGAGCTCCTACAATGAGCAGTTCTTC
j_gene: TRBJ2-1
d_gene: TRBD2
v_gene: TRBV7-7
abundance: .

CDR3aa: CASSWWPNGGYTF
CDR3nt: TGTGCCAGCAGCTGGTGGCCAAATGGAGGCTACACCTTC
j_gene: TRBJ1-2
d_gene: .
v_gene: TRBV5-6
abundance: once

CDR3aa: CASRGSSYEQYF
CDR3nt: TGTGCCAGCCGGGGGAGCTCCTACGAGCAGTACTTC
j_gene: TRBJ2-7
d_gene: .
v_gene: TRBV13
abundance: .

CDR3aa: CASSISLSYEQYF
CDR3nt: TGTGCCAGCAGTATCAGCCTAAGCTACGAGCAGTACTTC
j_gene: TRBJ2-7
d_gene: .
v_gene: TRBV5-4
abundance: .

CDR3aa: CASSSGLAGVEDTQYF
CDR3nt: TGTGCCAGCAGCTCGGGACTAGCGGGAGTGGAAGATACGCAGTATTTT
j_gene: TRBJ2-3
d_gene: TRBD2
v_gene: TRBV7-3
abundance: once

CDR3aa: CASSWGTSGEQYF
CDR3nt: TGTGCCAGCAGCTGGGGGACTAGCGGCGAGCAGTACTTC
j_gene: TRBJ2-7
d_gene: TRBD2
v_gene: TRBV5-6
abundance: .

CDR3aa: CASSQDGHSRGPQHF
CDR3nt: TGCGCCAGCAGCCAAGATGGCCACAGTCGAGGGCCCCAGCATTTT
j_gene: TRBJ1-5
d_gene: .
v_gene: TRBV4-1
abundance: .

CDR3aa: CASSLYLPGRGSEQYF
CDR3nt: TGTGCCAGCAGTTTGTATCTTCCCGGCAGGGGAAGCGAGCAGTACTTC
j_gene: TRBJ2-7
d_gene: .
v_gene: TRBV27
abundance: .

CDR3aa: CASSLVKGISYGYTF
CDR3nt: TGTGCCAGCAGTTTAGTCAAGGGGATTTCCTATGGCTACACCTTC
j_gene: TRBJ1-2
d_gene: .
v_gene: TRBV27
abundance: .

CDR3aa: CASSLDREGLLGEQFF
CDR3nt: TGTGCCAGCAGCTTAGACCGGGAGGGCCTACTCGGTGAGCAGTTCTTC
j_gene: TRBJ2-1
d_gene: TRBD2
v_gene: TRBV7-8
abundance: .

CDR3aa: CASSDGTANYNEQFF
CDR3nt: TGTGCCAGCAGCGACGGGACAGCCAACTACAATGAGCAGTTCTTC
j_gene: TRBJ2-1
d_gene: TRBD1
v_gene: TRBV9
abundance: .

CDR3aa: CASSGSRDSYNEQFF
CDR3nt: TGTGCCAGCAGTGGGAGTCGGGACAGCTACAATGAGCAGTTCTTC
j_gene: TRBJ2-1
d_gene: TRBD1
v_gene: TRBV6-6
abundance: few

CDR3aa: CASSASGSIDEQYF
CDR3nt: TGTGCCAGCAGTGCGAGCGGGAGTATCGACGAGCAGTACTTC
j_gene: TRBJ2-7
d_gene: TRBD2
v_gene: TRBV2
abundance: .

CDR3aa: CAIRHDRGGSYEQYF
CDR3nt: TGTGCCATCAGACACGACAGGGGAGGCTCCTACGAGCAGTACTTC
j_gene: TRBJ2-7
d_gene: TRBD1
v_gene: TRBV10-3
abundance: .

CDR3aa: CASSMGQGDWNTEAFF
CDR3nt: TGTGCCAGTAGTATGGGACAGGGCGATTGGAACACTGAAGCTTTCTTT
j_gene: TRBJ1-1
d_gene: TRBD1
v_gene: TRBV19
abundance: .

CDR3aa: CAIKSGTEAFF
CDR3nt: TGTGCCATAAAATCGGGCACTGAAGCTTTCTTT
j_gene: TRBJ1-1
d_gene: .
v_gene: TRBV25-1
abundance: .